The rows below give T cell receptor beta chains drawn from one sample of a study of T cells in Graves' hyperthyroidism and ophthalmopathy. TCRdb reanalysed the multiplex PCR reads using MiXCR and keeps one entry per CDR3 protein. The sample yields under 700,000 distinct CDR3 sequences, under 60% seen once. Material: peripheral blood or thyroid tissue (not recorded which). The receptors shown here come from a woman aged 18 to 35 with Graves' hyperthyroidism. CDR3s include the opening cysteine and the closing phenylalanine or tryptophan. The D gene is left open where the match is weak. Clone size is shown for a subset of rows, as once, few, many or a class of expanded clone.

v_call	clone_size	j_call	d_call	cdr3_aa	cdr3_nt
TRBV7-2	-	TRBJ2-7	TRBD1	CASSQTQGAYEQYF	TGTGCCAGCAGCCAAACACAGGGGGCCTACGAGCAGTACTTC
TRBV13	few	TRBJ1-5	-	CASTNGNQPQHF	TGTGCCAGCACCAATGGGAATCAGCCCCAGCATTTT
TRBV9	many	TRBJ1-5	-	CASSRDYNQPQHF	TGTGCCAGCAGCCGGGACTACAATCAGCCCCAGCATTTT
TRBV25-1	-	TRBJ2-5	-	CAMGHDLETQYF	TGTGCTATGGGACACGATTTAGAGACCCAGTACTTC
TRBV19	many	TRBJ1-5	-	CASSTPPQPQHF	TGTGCCAGTAGTACGCCCCCCCAGCCCCAGCATTTT
TRBV7-9	-	TRBJ1-4	-	CASSQGRVGTEGKLFF	TGCGCCAGCAGCCAAGGTCGAGTCGGGACGGAGGGAAAACTGTTTTTT
TRBV19	-	TRBJ1-5	-	CASSIHNQPQHF	TGTGCCAGTAGTATTCACAATCAGCCCCAGCATTTT
TRBV2	-	TRBJ1-4	TRBD1	CASSLEGQGEKLFF	TGTGCCAGCAGCTTAGAGGGACAGGGAGAAAAACTGTTTTTT
TRBV2	-	TRBJ2-2	-	CASWKNTGELFF	TGTGCCAGCTGGAAGAACACCGGGGAGCTGTTTTTT
TRBV19	-	TRBJ1-2	TRBD1	CASSIAFQGADYGYTF	TGTGCCAGTAGTATAGCGTTCCAGGGGGCTGACTATGGCTACACCTTC
TRBV15	-	TRBJ1-5	-	CATSRVGGLGQPQHF	TGTGCCACCAGCAGGGTGGGGGGGCTTGGTCAGCCCCAGCATTTT
TRBV14	-	TRBJ2-2	TRBD2	CASSHLAGVVGGELFF	TGTGCCAGCAGCCACTTAGCGGGAGTCGTGGGCGGGGAGCTGTTTTTT
TRBV2	few	TRBJ1-1	-	CASSEASGTEAFF	TGTGCCAGCAGTGAAGCGTCGGGCACTGAAGCTTTCTTT
TRBV25-1	-	TRBJ2-7	TRBD1	CASSGRDSGTYEQYF	TGTGCCAGCAGTGGCCGGGACAGCGGAACCTACGAGCAGTACTTC
TRBV2	many	TRBJ2-2	-	CASNRVNTGELFF	TGTGCCAGCAACAGGGTGAACACCGGGGAGCTGTTTTTT
TRBV2	-	TRBJ2-2	-	CASRAQGVGELFF	TGTGCCAGCAGAGCCCAGGGAGTCGGGGAGCTGTTTTTT